This TCR beta chain was identified in a study of T cell repertoires in cytomegalovirus infection. As for this clonotype: This sequence may be a read error, since a much larger clone differs from it by one base.

A single record per CDR3 protein comes from TCRdb applying MiXCR to the reads. The sample shows 200,000 to 300,000 distinct CDR3 sequences, approximately 13% of them seen only once. This TCR came from a human donor in good health (CMV status not recorded). Some clones in this sample may be carry-over from other donors' samples. The sample comprised PBMCs.

CDR3 DNA: TGTGCCATCAGTGCCGGGACAGGGAATGTGAAGAAGGTCGGCTACACCTTC. It yields the protein CAISAGTGNVKKVGYTF. The chain carries TRBV10-3 and TRBJ1-2; 9 nucleotides match TRBD1. CDR1 is ENHRY and CDR2 is SYGVKD in the germline V gene. The CDR3 runs 17 residues. V gave up 4 bases and J gave up 8 bases; unmatched junction bases: 17.